Listed here are 5 T cell receptor beta chains from one sample, sequenced in a study of blood T cell repertoires in COVID-19. Profiling relied on immunoSEQ multiplex PCR, and the TCRdb table lists in-frame clones only, not all of them. The table has some 360,000 clones, approximately 87% seen once. The sequencing sample was made of peripheral blood. The origin of the receptors is a woman between 55 and 75 years old with COVID-19, enrolled during active disease.

The chain couples TRBV11-2 to TRBJ1-2, with 8 bases fitting TRBD1. The V gene's germline CDR1 is SGHAT and CDR2 FQNNGV. Germline trimming cut 1 base from V and 4 bases from J; bases unmatched to any gene: 5. The CDR3 totals 15 residues. The DNA of the CDR3 is TGTGCCAGCAGCTTAGGACAGGGGCCGATCTATGGCTACACCTTC. The encoded protein is CASSLGQGPIYGYTF.

This sequence joins TRBV10-3 and TRBJ2-7; 8 positions agree with TRBD2. CDR1 is ENHRY, CDR2 SYGVKD, per germline. The CDR3 totals 14 residues. The junction had 6 bases not matched to a gene; V was cut back by 4 bases and J by 4 bases. CDR3 in amino acids: CAISAPGGRYEQYF. The CDR3, as DNA: TGTGCCATCAGTGCCCCGGGGGGGAGGTACGAGCAGTACTTC.

The V and J genes are TRBV5-1 and TRBJ2-2, with 10 bases matching TRBD2. CDR1 and CDR2 (germline): SGHRS, YFSETQ. This CDR3 has 16 amino acids. J gave up 5 bases and V 7 bases, and 11 bases lay outside the gene matches. In DNA, the CDR3 is TGCGCCAGCTCTCCCCAAGCGGGGGGGCGGACCGGGGAGCTGTTTTTT. It codes for CASSPQAGGRTGELFF.

V is TRBV5-4 and J is TRBJ1-2; weak D call: TRBD1 (5 bases). The CDR3 totals 14 residues. Germline CDR1 and CDR2: SGHNT and YYREEE (reference sequence). The germline V and J ends were trimmed by 1 base and 6 bases, with 13 bases remaining between them. CDR3 DNA: TGTGCCAGCAGCTTGACAGGTGGACAACATGGCTACACCTTC. This gives the protein CASSLTGGQHGYTF.

This clone was detected once. The V call is TRBV29-1, the J call TRBJ2-4; D is possibly TRBD1 (5 bases). Trimming stripped 1 base from V and 0 bases from J, with 10 bases between. Germline assignment: CDR1 SQVTM and CDR2 ANQGSEA. This CDR3 spans 15 amino acids. In nucleotides, the CDR3 is TGCAGCGTTGAAGGGCGGACACTAGCCAAAAACATTCAGTACTTC. Amino acid sequence: CSVEGRTLAKNIQYF.